This T cell receptor beta chain was captured by sequencing in a study of cytomegalovirus exposure and HLA in healthy donors. TCRdb keeps only in-frame clones here, not all; method: immunoSEQ multiplex PCR. The sample carries 200,000 to 300,000 clones, about nine tenths recorded once. CDR1 and CDR2 from the germline V gene are SGHTA and FQGNSA. This CDR3 has 14 amino acids. Trimming cost V 5 bases and J 3 bases; bases outside gene matches: 7. Points from the study as a whole: Some TCR beta chains (around 160 of them) were listed as cytomegalovirus-associated. CMV antigen specificity was confirmed in vitro for three CMV-associated chains.

For this clone: Its target is unknown.

This receptor was identified in a woman between 25 and 40 years old in good health and CMV-seronegative. The J gene is TRBJ2-7, the V gene TRBV7-2; TRBD2 matches 7 bases. Sequenced material: PBMCs. CDR3 coding DNA: TGTGCCAGCAGCACGAGCGGGAAAGGCTACGAGCAGTACTTC. Translating it yields CASSTSGKGYEQYF.